What follows are 13 T cell receptor beta chains derived from one specimen sequenced in a study of shared clonotypes between healthy human individuals. Profiled with immunoSEQ multiplex PCR; TCRdb holds only in-frame clones, not every one. Among approximately 120,000 clones listed, approximately 70% were seen once. The sample taken for sequencing was memory CD8+ T cells sorted from blood. Documented subset: CD45RO+ cells pooled with CCR7-negative TemRA cells. The receptors stem from a woman aged 30 to 39 in good health.

The rearrangement joins TRBV2 to TRBJ1-3; D gene unclear. CDR1 is SNHLY and CDR2 is FYNNEI in the germline V gene. The ends were cut back, 6 bases at V and 2 bases at J, with 11 bases in the middle. The CDR3 is 14 residues long. CDR3 coding DNA: TGTGCCAGCAGCGAAACAGTTACTGGAAACACCATATATTTT. It translates to CASSETVTGNTIYF.

The chain links TRBV11-2 to TRBJ1-1; tentatively, D is TRBD1 (5 bases). V dropped 5 bases and J dropped 2 bases, with 9 bases sitting between them. CDR3 size: 13 residues. Germline loops: CDR1 SGHAT, CDR2 FQNNGV. The CDR3: CASSEGVNTEAFF. CDR3 coding DNA: TGTGCCAGCAGCGAAGGGGTAAACACTGAAGCTTTCTTT. The whole variable domain, remainder taken from reference TRBV11-2 and TRBJ1-1, is EAGVAQSPRYKIIEKRQSVAFWCNPISGHATLYWYQQILGQGPKLLIQFQNNGVVDDSQLPKDRFSAERLKGVDSTLKIQPAKLEDSAVYLCASSEGVNTEAFFGQGTRLTVV.

The gene calls are TRBV25-1 and TRBJ2-1, with 8 positions matching TRBD2. The CDR3 sequence is 16 residues long. Trimming took 1 base from V and 7 from J; bases not matched to a gene: 9. The germline CDR1 and CDR2 sequences are MGHDK and SYGVNS. CDR3: CASSESQRERWNEQFF. CDR3 coding DNA: TGTGCCAGCAGTGAATCGCAGCGGGAGAGGTGGAATGAGCAGTTCTTC.

V is TRBV6-4 and J is TRBJ2-1; D is undetermined. Per germline, CDR1 MRHNA and CDR2 SNTAGT. This CDR3 has 16 amino acids. V gave up 0 bases and J gave up 0 bases, with 9 bases separating them. CDR3 sequence: CASSDSGGYSYNEQFF. The CDR3 coding sequence is TGTGCCAGCAGTGACTCAGGCGGCTACTCCTACAATGAGCAGTTCTTC.

The J gene is TRBJ2-5, the V gene TRBV2, with a tentative D call TRBD2 (6 bases). V lost 7 bases to trimming and J lost 0 bases, with 15 bases between them. The CDR3 runs 15 residues. Germline V gene data show CDR1 as SNHLY and CDR2 as FYNNEI. The CDR3 DNA follows: TGTGCCAGCATAGCGGCAGAAACCAACCAAGAGACCCAGTACTTC. Translating gives CASIAAETNQETQYF.

The CDR3 spells CASSEDGLAASNEQFF. As DNA, the CDR3 is TGTGCCAGCAGTGAAGATGGACTAGCAGCTTCGAATGAGCAGTTCTTC. V gene TRBV6-1 combines with J gene TRBJ2-1, with 8 bases identical to TRBD2. The CDR3 has 16 amino acids. The V and J ends lost 1 base and 7 bases, in that order; junction bases with no gene match: 9. Germline-derived CDR1 and CDR2 are MNHNS and SASEGT.

This clone was counted a single time. The V call is TRBV15, the J call TRBJ2-7; TRBD1 might be the D (6 bases). The CDR3 loop spans 15 amino acids. Germline CDR1 is LNHNV and CDR2 is YYDKDF (reference sequence). V lost 3 bases and J lost 6, with 18 bases in between. CDR3 sequence (DNA): TGTGCCACCAGCAGCCATCGGGACATCATGGGCGAGCAGTACTTC. Translating gives CATSSHRDIMGEQYF.

The table lists this clone with a few counts. The rearrangement joins TRBV25-1 to TRBJ2-7, with 7 bases aligning to TRBD2. Germline V gene sequence: CDR1 MGHDK, CDR2 SYGVNS. The CDR3 consists of 11 residues. Trimming took 4 bases from V and 6 from J; bases not matched to a gene: 0. CDR3: CASSAGGEQYF. In DNA, the CDR3 is TGTGCCAGCAGTGCGGGAGGCGAGCAGTACTTC.

CDR3 residues: CASSLKGQIRILLKETQYF. For the CDR3, the DNA is TGTGCCAGCAGCTTAAAGGGGCAGATACGGATACTCCTAAAAGAGACCCAGTACTTC. The chain has TRBV7-2 and TRBJ2-5, with a possible D match to TRBD1 (5 bases). Trimming shortened V by 2 bases and J by 3 bases, and 25 bases separated the two germline ends. The germline V gene encodes CDR1 SGHTA and CDR2 FQGNSA. The CDR3 is 19 amino acids.

The genes are TRBV13 and TRBJ2-2; 8 nucleotides match TRBD2. The junction had 5 bases not matched to a gene; V was cut back by 7 bases and J by 1 base. Germline V gives CDR1 PRHDT, CDR2 FYEKMQ (reference sequence). CDR3 length: 15 residues. The CDR3 bases are TGTGCCAGCACGCGAACTAGCGGGAACACCGGGGAGCTGTTTTTT. Encoded protein: CASTRTSGNTGELFF.

Only one count was recorded for this clone. The chain couples TRBV7-8 to TRBJ1-4; TRBD1 might be the D (6 bases). Trimming took 2 bases from V and 3 from J, leaving 10 bases between them. The CDR3 contains 15 residues. Germline values: CDR1 SGHVS, CDR2 FQNEAQ. The CDR3 spells CASSLFRTANEKLFF. CDR3 sequence (DNA): TGTGCCAGCAGCTTATTCAGGACAGCTAATGAAAAACTGTTTTTT.

The V gene is TRBV5-1, the J gene TRBJ2-5, with D perhaps TRBD2 (6 bases). V lost 0 bases and J lost 5, with 14 bases in between. Germline V lookup: CDR1 SGHRS, CDR2 YFSETQ. The CDR3 length is 15 residues. The chain's CDR3 is CASSLGTTSSETQYF. The CDR3 coding sequence is TGCGCCAGCAGCTTGGGGACTACTTCTTCTGAGACCCAGTACTTC.

This clone was seen more than once but under ten times. V and J are TRBV28 and TRBJ1-2; D not resolved. From germline, CDR1 is MDHEN and CDR2 SYDVKM. This CDR3 has 12 amino acids. V was pared by 5 bases and J by 8 bases, with 12 bases between. CDR3 region: CASSPPVRGYTF. The DNA for the CDR3 is TGTGCCAGCAGTCCCCCAGTCCGCGGCTACACCTTC.